Below, 13 T cell receptor beta chains from the same sample are listed, as sequenced in a study of response to subunit inactivated influenza vaccine. TCRdb processed the RT-PCR reads anew with MiXCR; each CDR3 protein has one entry. The sample consists of roughly 620,000 distinct CDR3 sequences, around 10% of them appearing once. These same records also appear under a second study, on T cells expressing NK-cell markers. Per that paper: UMIs were included in TCR beta cDNA generated by 5'RACE template switching.

The specimen comprised PBMCs from blood, sampled on the day of vaccination. These receptors were obtained from a man aged 45-65 years who received an inactivated influenza vaccine.

A few counts support this clonotype. The gene calls are TRBV3-1 and TRBJ2-1; 10 nucleotides agree with TRBD2. V lost 1 base, J lost 4 bases, and 1 base stayed unmatched. CDR1 and CDR2 (germline): LGHDT, YNNKEL (reference sequence). This CDR3 spans 15 amino acids. The DNA for the CDR3 is TGTGCCAGCAGCCAAGCTAGCGGGGGATACAATGAGCAGTTCTTC. Its protein is CASSQASGGYNEQFF.

V is TRBV12-5 and J is TRBJ2-4; D not certain. Deletions cut 10 bases from V and 5 bases from J, with 3 bases between. This CDR3 comprises 9 residues. The germline CDR1 and CDR2 sequences are LGHNT and FRNRAP. CDR3 DNA: TGTGCTAAGGAAAACATTCAGTACTTC. Its translation: CAKENIQYF.

V is TRBV11-2 and J is TRBJ2-3; TRBD2 agrees at 11 bases. Germline V gene lookup returns CDR1 SGHAT and CDR2 FQNNGV. The junction had 17 bases not matched to a gene; V was cut back by 5 bases and J by 4 bases. The CDR3 runs to 19 residues. DNA of the CDR3: TGTGCCAGCAGCGTTACCCCACCCCTACTAGCGGGGGCCGCAGATACGCAGTATTTT. This translates into CASSVTPPLLAGAADTQYF.

Comments on this clonotype: A much larger clone lies one base from this, so it may be a read error. The rearrangement uses TRBV12-3 or TRBV12-4 and TRBJ2-1; TRBD2 is a possible D gene (5 bases). CDR3 length equals 15 residues. V was shortened by 3 bases and J by 6 bases, with 15 bases between the two germline ends. The CDR3 nucleotides are TGTGCCAGCAGTTTGGGCGGACTTTTGGGCAATGAGCAGTTCTTC. It encodes CASSLGGLLGNEQFF.

There are many counts of this clonotype. The V call is TRBV5-1, the J call TRBJ2-2; 8 positions match TRBD1. V lost 0 bases to trimming and J lost 3 bases; unmatched junction nucleotides: 1. The V gene's germline CDR1 is SGHRS and CDR2 YFSETQ. The CDR3 has 15 amino acids. The CDR3 region is CASSLAGGDTGELFF. The CDR3 DNA reads TGCGCCAGCAGCTTGGCAGGGGGCGACACCGGGGAGCTGTTTTTT. The whole variable domain, remainder taken from reference TRBV5-1 and TRBJ2-2, is KAGVTQTPRYLIKTRGQQVTLSCSPISGHRSVSWYQQTPGQGLQFLFEYFSETQRNKGNFPGRFSGRQFSNSRSEMNVSTLELGDSALYLCASSLAGGDTGELFFGEGSRLTVL.

The table lists this clonotype with many counts. J is TRBJ1-1 and V is TRBV20-1; 11 positions agree with TRBD1. Trimming removed 5 bases from V and 11 bases from J; junction bases left unmatched: 7. This CDR3 spans 12 amino acids. Germline V gene lookup returns CDR1 DFQATT and CDR2 SNEGSKA (reference sequence). CDR3 in DNA: TGCAGTGCTGGACAGGGGGCAATAGTTGCTTTCTTT. Translation: CSAGQGAIVAFF.

CDR3 sequence: CASSWGVRQGFQETQYF. The CDR3 DNA reads as TGTGCCAGCAGCTGGGGGGTGCGACAGGGGTTCCAAGAGACCCAGTACTTC. The V gene is TRBV5-6, the J gene TRBJ2-5; 8 bases fit TRBD1. After removal of 3 bases from V and 1 base from J, the junction contained 11 bases not matched to a gene. The CDR3 contains 17 residues. CDR1 and CDR2 from the germline V gene are SGHDT and YYEEEE.

The V call is TRBV20-1, the J call TRBJ2-3; possible D gene TRBD2, 6 bases. Germline CDR1 reads DFQATT; CDR2 reads SNEGSKA (reference sequence). This CDR3 has 14 amino acids. The V and J ends lost 5 bases and 5 bases respectively, with 17 bases between them. CDR3 loop: CSAPIGTLQDTQYF. Here the CDR3 DNA reads TGCAGTGCTCCGATTGGGACTCTTCAAGATACGCAGTATTTT.

This clonotype has a handful of counts. The chain joins TRBV5-1 to TRBJ1-5, with D tentatively TRBD1 (5 bases). Germline loops: CDR1 SGHRS, CDR2 YFSETQ. V dropped 3 bases and J dropped 5 bases, with 15 bases sitting between them. This CDR3 is built from 15 residues. The CDR3 DNA reads as TGCGCCAGCAGCTCGGCCCCCGGGGCGGATCAGCCCCAGCATTTT. Translating it yields CASSSAPGADQPQHF.

This clonotype was recorded a few times. The V call is TRBV9, the J call TRBJ2-7; D is possibly TRBD1 (6 bases). Germline CDR1 and CDR2: SGDLS and YYNGEE. The CDR3 contains 16 residues. V was trimmed by 0 bases and J by 3 bases, leaving 16 bases between them. CDR3 region: CASSVGTRQADYEQYF. CDR3 nucleotide sequence: TGTGCCAGCAGCGTAGGGACCCGACAGGCAGACTACGAGCAGTACTTC. Using reference TRBV9 and TRBJ2-7 for the parts outside the CDR3, the full variable domain is DSGVTQTPKHLITATGQRVTLRCSPRSGDLSVYWYQQSLDQGLQFLIQYYNGEERAKGNILERFSAQQFPDLHSELNLSSLELGDSALYFCASSVGTRQADYEQYFGPGTRLTVT.

In its sample, this clonotype was seen a few times. The rearrangement uses TRBV6-2 or TRBV6-3 and TRBJ1-1, with 9 nucleotides matching TRBD1. The CDR3 is made up of 15 amino acids. The V gene end was trimmed by 7 bases and the J gene end by 0 bases; junction bases not matched to a gene: 6. The germline V gene encodes CDR1 MNHEY and CDR2 SVGEGT. Here the CDR3 DNA reads TGTGCCAGCAATACAGGGGGCCTGGTGAACACTGAAGCTTTCTTT. This translates into CASNTGGLVNTEAFF.

J is TRBJ2-1 and V is TRBV19, with D possibly being TRBD1 (6 bases). V was shortened by 11 bases and J by 8 bases, with 13 bases between the two germline ends. Germline V lookup: CDR1 LNHDA, CDR2 SQIVND (reference sequence). The CDR3 length is 11 residues. This chain's CDR3 is CAGTGKDEQFF. CDR3 DNA sequence: TGTGCCGGAACAGGGAAGGATGAGCAGTTCTTC.

The chain links TRBV6-5 to TRBJ2-1; the D gene is possibly TRBD2 (6 bases). CDR1 and CDR2 (germline): MNHEY, SVGAGI. The V gene lost 1 base and the J gene lost 1 base, with 11 bases spanning the gap. The CDR3 sequence is 16 residues long. The CDR3 protein is CASSYWPSESYNEQFF. The CDR3 DNA follows: TGTGCCAGCAGTTACTGGCCTAGCGAATCCTACAATGAGCAGTTCTTC.